This T cell receptor (beta chain) was observed in a study of blood T cell repertoires in COVID-19. About the study: Spain, Italy and the United States supplied samples that represented acute and convalescent COVID-19. T cells, B-cell-depleted T cells, or PBMCs provided the cDNA or gDNA that served as material.

This CDR3 comprises 14 residues. CDR1 is MDHEN, CDR2 SYDVKM, per germline. V was cut by 3 bases and J by 5 bases, with 13 bases left in between. The data were produced by immunoSEQ multiplex PCR, yet TCRdb's version contains in-frame clones alone and is incomplete. The sample records a few hundred thousand clones, 85% being singletons. The chain carries TRBV28 and TRBJ1-1, with a possible D match to TRBD1 (5 bases). Sequencing was done on a sample of peripheral blood. This TCR was sampled from a woman aged 18-35 years with acute or convalescent COVID-19. CDR3 in DNA: TGTGCCAGCAGTTTCCCAGGGCCCCGGACTGAAGCTTTCTTT. This codes for CASSFPGPRTEAFF.